The clone carrying this T cell receptor (beta chain) was picked up many times. PCR was performed a second time for roughly 7 to 11 cycles using a sample-barcoded 5' primer and a J-beta primer mix. TCRdb re-called the 5' RACE reads through MiXCR, storing one row per CDR3 protein. Of approximately 700,000 distinct CDR3 sequences listed, about 30% were seen once; the top ten hold 15%. The data are from a study of blood T cells in healthy people across ages. This CDR3 has 16 amino acids. Germline-derived CDR1 and CDR2 are MGHRA and YSYEKL. Trimming removed 0 bases from V and 2 bases from J, with 14 bases in between.

Sequencing input: blood. The TCR was taken from an elderly woman in good health. The rearrangement joins TRBV4-1 to TRBJ2-7; possibly TRBD1 for D (5 bases). The CDR3 reads CASSQDVTVNTYEQYF. CDR3 sequence (DNA): TGCGCCAGCAGCCAAGATGTGACAGTTAACACCTACGAGCAGTACTTC.